Listed here are 8 T cell receptor beta chains from one sample, sequenced in a study of beta chain features in type 1 diabetes. These receptors are not linked to any known antigen. Study-wide results and caveats: A moderate, significant TCRB CDR3 shortening appeared in type 1 diabetes across four CD4+ subsets.

Expressed TCRB transcripts got sequenced, as all isolated RNA was reverse transcribed. Assay used: immunoSEQ multiplex PCR; TCRdb lists only in-frame clones, some missing. The table has 130,000 or so clones, 9% seen once. The sequencing sample was made of central memory CD4+ T cells from blood. All receptors derive from a man aged 25 to 40 with type 1 diabetes.

This chain joins TRBV6-5 and TRBJ2-7; TRBD1 agrees at 7 bases. CDR3 length: 14 amino acids. Germline V gives CDR1 MNHEY, CDR2 SVGAGI. V was clipped by 5 bases and J by 4 bases; unmatched bases: 8. The CDR3 nucleotides are TGTGCCAGCAGTCCCGACGGGACAGTTTACGAGCAGTACTTC. Translation: CASSPDGTVYEQYF.

This clone was counted a few times. The chain employs TRBV19 and TRBJ2-5; D uncertain. Germline CDR1 and CDR2: LNHDA and SQIVND (reference sequence). The CDR3 covers 12 residues. The V gene lost 5 bases and the J gene lost 2 bases, with 6 bases spanning the gap. CDR3 in amino acids: CASSLRQETQYF. The CDR3 nucleotides are TGTGCCAGTAGTCTGCGTCAAGAGACCCAGTACTTC.

This clone appeared a few times. This chain links TRBV11-1 with TRBJ2-5; D call uncertain. The CDR3 consists of 16 residues. V was trimmed by 0 bases and J by 5 bases, leaving 16 bases between them. Per germline, CDR1 SGHAT and CDR2 FQDESV (reference sequence). Here the CDR3 reads CASSLATTVLTETQYF. The CDR3 DNA follows: TGTGCCAGCAGCTTAGCTACCACAGTCCTAACGGAGACCCAGTACTTC. The full variable domain, completed using reference TRBV11-1 and TRBJ2-5, is EAEVAQSPRYKITEKSQAVAFWCDPISGHATLYWYRQILGQGPELLVQFQDESVVDDSQLPKDRFSAERLKGVDSTLKIQPAELGDSAMYLCASSLATTVLTETQYFGPGTRLLVL.

The table lists this clone with a few counts. The V call is TRBV5-1, the J call TRBJ2-7; TRBD2 matches 13 bases. Germline CDR1 reads SGHRS; CDR2 reads YFSETQ. The length of the CDR3 is 16 residues. The junction had 4 bases not matched to a gene; V was cut back by 4 bases and J by 0 bases. This CDR3 reads CASSGGLAGDSYEQYF. In nucleotides, the CDR3 is TGCGCCAGCAGCGGAGGACTAGCGGGGGACTCCTACGAGCAGTACTTC. The full variable domain, its missing parts supplied by reference TRBV5-1 and TRBJ2-7, is KAGVTQTPRYLIKTRGQQVTLSCSPISGHRSVSWYQQTPGQGLQFLFEYFSETQRNKGNFPGRFSGRQFSNSRSEMNVSTLELGDSALYLCASSGGLAGDSYEQYFGPGTRLTVT.

V usage is TRBV4-2 and J usage is TRBJ1-1; 7 nucleotides agree with TRBD1. The junction had 13 bases not matched to a gene; V was cut back by 0 bases and J by 3 bases. Germline V gene lookup returns CDR1 LGHNA and CDR2 YNFKEQ. The CDR3 is made up of 18 amino acids. This CDR3 is CASSQDVTGAPWDTEAFF. DNA for the CDR3: TGTGCCAGCAGCCAAGATGTTACAGGGGCGCCTTGGGACACTGAAGCTTTCTTT.

As DNA, the CDR3 is TGTGCCAGCAGCGTATTTAATCAGCCCCAGCATTTT. Protein: CASSVFNQPQHF. The genes are TRBV5-8 and TRBJ1-5; no reliable D call. The CDR3 sequence is 12 residues long. Germline loops: CDR1 SGHTS, CDR2 YDEGEE. Trimming took off 4 bases at V and 4 bases at J, with 6 bases between the two ends. The variable domain in full, with the rest retrieved from reference TRBV5-8 and TRBJ1-5, is EAGVTQSPTHLIKTRGQQATLRCSPISGHTSVYWYQQALGLGLQFLLWYDEGEERNRGNFPPRFSGRQFPNYSSELNVNALELEDSALYLCASSVFNQPQHFGDGTRLSIL.

A note on this clone: Other DNA sequences in this specimen translate into the identical CDR3. The chain has TRBV11-2 and TRBJ2-1, with TRBD2 matching 7 bases. CDR1 is SGHAT and CDR2 is FQNNGV in the germline V gene. The V segment lost 3 bases and the J segment 7 bases; nucleotides outside the gene matches: 3. The CDR3 is 13 amino acids. CDR3 loop: CASSLGLSNEQFF. CDR3 nucleotides: TGTGCCAGCAGCTTGGGACTATCTAATGAGCAGTTCTTC.

The V and J genes are TRBV5-4 and TRBJ1-6; possibly TRBD1 for D (6 bases). Between the trimmed V and J ends, which lost 4 bases and 6 bases, there was a span of 14 bases. The CDR3 covers 15 residues. CDR1 and CDR2 (germline): SGHNT, YYREEE (reference sequence). The CDR3 coding sequence is TGTGCCAGCAGCGTAGGGGACACGTCTAATTCACCCCTCCACTTT. Its protein product is CASSVGDTSNSPLHF. Full variable domain (missing parts from reference TRBV5-4 and TRBJ1-6): ETGVTQSPTHLIKTRGQQVTLRCSSQSGHNTVSWYQQALGQGPQFIFQYYREEENGRGNFPPRFSGLQFPNYSSELNVNALELDDSALYLCASSVGDTSNSPLHFGNGTRLTVT.